A selection of T cell receptor beta chains follows, all from one sample in a study of T-cell reconstitution after alpha-beta-depleted transplantation in children. Each CDR3 protein gets one entry after TCRdb re-called the PCR reads with MiXCR. Of hundreds of thousands of distinct CDR3 sequences listed, 10% to 15% are singletons. This material consisted of PBMCs, mostly from graft donor cells, taken 360 days after TCRalphabeta/CD19-depleted stem cell transplant. The receptor set was obtained from a male patient younger than 18 who had a stem cell transplant for acute myeloid leukemia, so the T cells may come from the graft donor. CDR3s include the opening cysteine and the closing phenylalanine or tryptophan. The D gene is left open where the match is weak. Clone size is stated in some rows and not others, as once, few, many or a class when expanded.

clone_size	d_call	j_call	v_call	cdr3_aa	cdr3_nt
many	-	TRBJ2-2	TRBV3-1	CASSGGNTGELFF	TGTGCCAGCAGCGGGGGGAACACCGGGGAGCTGTTTTTT
few	-	TRBJ2-3	TRBV6-2/TRBV6-3	CASSYAADTQYF	TGTGCCAGCAGTTACGCAGCAGATACGCAGTATTTT
-	-	TRBJ1-1	TRBV5-5	CASSRREGTEAFF	TGTGCCAGCAGCCGCCGGGAGGGCACTGAAGCTTTCTTT
-	TRBD2	TRBJ2-1	TRBV7-7	CASSLVRGRVLNEQFF	TGTGCTAGCAGCTTAGTTCGCGGGAGGGTTCTCAATGAGCAGTTCTTC
many	-	TRBJ1-5	TRBV4-3	CASSQESQGGVQPQHF	TGCGCCAGCAGCCAAGAGAGCCAGGGAGGGGTTCAGCCCCAGCATTTT
few	-	TRBJ2-1	TRBV3-1	CASSPYPGGHPYNEQFF	TGTGCCAGCAGCCCCTATCCGGGGGGACACCCCTACAATGAGCAGTTCTTC
few	TRBD1	TRBJ2-7	TRBV7-9	CASSQPGQGHNEQYF	TGTGCCAGCAGCCAACCGGGACAGGGGCATAACGAGCAGTACTTC
many	-	TRBJ2-2	TRBV28	CASSLLGPLADGELFF	TGTGCCAGCAGTTTACTGGGGCCCTTAGCCGACGGGGAGCTGTTTTTT
-	TRBD2	TRBJ2-3	TRBV5-1	CASSLVGSPFSGLAGRTDTQYF	TGCGCCAGCAGCTTGGTGGGCAGTCCATTTAGCGGACTAGCGGGACGAACAGATACGCAGTATTTT
-	TRBD1	TRBJ2-4	TRBV12-3/TRBV12-4	CASSLDGTGKAKNIQYF	TGTGCCAGCAGTTTAGATGGGACAGGGAAAGCCAAAAACATTCAGTACTTC
many	TRBD1	TRBJ2-7	TRBV25-1	CASSTSGTGFLVQYF	TGTGCCAGCAGTACGTCCGGGACAGGGTTTCTCGTGCAGTACTTC
-	-	TRBJ1-4	TRBV11-1	CASSLIAGAGAGNEKLFF	TGTGCCAGCAGCTTAATTGCCGGAGCAGGGGCCGGTAATGAAAAACTGTTTTTT
few	TRBD2	TRBJ2-5	TRBV10-3	CAICAGGEETQYF	TGTGCCATCTGTGCGGGAGGGGAGGAGACCCAGTACTTC
many	TRBD2	TRBJ2-7	TRBV20-1	CSARMHGREGRYEQYF	TGCAGTGCTAGAATGCATGGGCGGGAGGGCCGCTACGAGCAGTACTTC
few	-	TRBJ1-5	TRBV7-2	CASSFDSYSNQPQHF	TGTGCCAGCAGTTTCGACAGCTATAGCAATCAGCCCCAGCATTTT
-	-	TRBJ1-2	TRBV12-3/TRBV12-4	CASSYAGGGNGYTF	TGTGCCAGCAGTTACGCGGGAGGGGGTAATGGCTACACCTTC
few	TRBD2	TRBJ2-7	TRBV20-1	CSARLAGFYEQYF	TGCAGTGCTAGACTAGCGGGGTTCTACGAGCAGTACTTC
few	-	TRBJ2-4	TRBV15	CATSRSFSGDIQYF	TGTGCCACCAGCAGATCATTCTCGGGGGACATTCAGTACTTC
many	TRBD2	TRBJ2-1	TRBV5-1	CASSSVAGEDNEQFF	TGCGCCAGCAGCTCCGTAGCGGGAGAGGACAATGAGCAGTTCTTC
few	-	TRBJ2-1	TRBV6-2/TRBV6-3	CASTRRSAVHNEQFF	TGTGCCAGCACCCGGAGGAGCGCCGTTCACAATGAGCAGTTCTTC
many	-	TRBJ2-5	TRBV20-1	CSARPGHNFAETQYF	TGCAGTGCTAGGCCGGGACACAACTTCGCGGAGACCCAGTACTTC
-	-	TRBJ2-1	TRBV28	CASSLTGAEKEGEQFF	TGTGCCAGCAGTCTCACGGGCGCCGAGAAGGAAGGTGAGCAGTTCTTC
-	TRBD1	TRBJ1-5	TRBV18	CASSPLAGGHNQPQHF	TGTGCCAGCTCACCACTAGCAGGGGGGCACAATCAGCCCCAGCATTTT
once	TRBD2	TRBJ2-3	TRBV20-1	CCASSGLREFTDTQYF	TGCTGCGCTAGTTCGGGGTTGCGGGAGTTCACAGATACGCAGTATTTT
-	-	TRBJ2-7	TRBV3-1	CASSQDLRTFTVPGEQYF	TGTGCCAGCAGCCAAGACCTTAGGACTTTTACCGTCCCTGGCGAGCAGTACTTC
many	TRBD1	TRBJ1-1	TRBV12-3/TRBV12-4	CASSQGQGNTEAFF	TGTGCCAGCAGCCAGGGACAGGGGAACACTGAAGCTTTCTTT
-	TRBD2	TRBJ2-1	TRBV7-6	CASSLATSGQEQFF	TGTGCCAGCAGCTTAGCGACTAGCGGGCAGGAGCAGTTCTTC
few	-	TRBJ2-1	TRBV5-1	CASSLAPLAASHDNEQFF	TGCGCCAGCAGCTTGGCCCCCCTGGCGGCATCTCACGACAATGAGCAGTTCTTC
many	-	TRBJ2-7	TRBV7-7	CASSPLFMREVRSYEQYF	TGTGCTAGCAGCCCTCTCTTTATGCGGGAAGTCAGGTCCTACGAGCAGTACTTC
many	TRBD1	TRBJ2-2	TRBV7-2	CASSPQTGTYTGELFF	TGTGCCAGCAGCCCCCAGACAGGGACCTACACCGGGGAGCTGTTTTTT
-	-	TRBJ2-7	TRBV20-1	CRARDRRLNYEQYF	TGCAGGGCTAGAGATAGGAGGCTGAATTACGAGCAGTACTTC
-	TRBD2	TRBJ2-2	TRBV3-1	CASSQGEAGGGGELFF	TGTGCCAGCAGTCAAGGGGAAGCGGGAGGCGGCGGGGAGCTGTTTTTT
few	TRBD2	TRBJ2-7	TRBV6-1	CASSGSGTSYEQYF	TGTGCCAGCAGTGGATCCGGGACTAGCTACGAGCAGTACTTC
few	TRBD1	TRBJ1-2	TRBV7-2	CASSLIHRGDGYTF	TGTGCCAGCAGCTTAATACACAGGGGGGATGGCTACACCTTC
few	-	TRBJ2-1	TRBV4-1	CASSQALRVNEQFF	TGCGCCAGCAGCCAAGCCCTCAGAGTCAATGAGCAGTTCTTC
few	TRBD2	TRBJ2-1	TRBV20-1	CSARRLAGYYNEQFF	TGCAGTGCTAGGCGTCTAGCGGGGTACTACAATGAGCAGTTCTTC
-	-	TRBJ2-1	TRBV10-3	CAISDILGQGAALWGLAGDF	TGTGCCATCAGTGACATACTTGGACAGGGGGCTGCATTGTGGGGACTAGCGGGTGACTTC
few	-	TRBJ2-7	TRBV7-3	CASSPHGQSSYEQYF	TGTGCCAGCAGCCCTCACGGACAGAGCTCCTACGAGCAGTACTTC
-	TRBD2	TRBJ2-1	TRBV7-3	CASSRSSGLPYNEQFF	TGTGCCAGCAGCAGGTCTAGCGGGTTGCCCTACAATGAGCAGTTCTTC
once	-	TRBJ1-5	TRBV3-1	CASTKSFRTRIGNQPQHF	TGTGCCAGCACCAAAAGTTTTCGGACGAGGATCGGCAATCAGCCCCAGCATTTT
many	TRBD1	TRBJ2-7	TRBV12-3/TRBV12-4	CASTLQGVRYEQYF	TGTGCCAGCACCCTGCAGGGGGTGCGATACGAGCAGTACTTC
few	-	TRBJ2-7	TRBV27	CASTGLADYEQYF	TGTGCCAGCACTGGGCTAGCTGACTACGAGCAGTACTTC
-	-	TRBJ1-4	TRBV5-8	CASSLDIQGEKLFF	TGTGCCAGCAGCTTGGATATTCAGGGGGAAAAACTGTTTTTT
few	-	TRBJ2-2	TRBV19	CASSISAGNTGELFF	TGTGCCAGTAGTATCTCAGCGGGGAACACCGGGGAGCTGTTTTTT
few	TRBD1	TRBJ2-7	TRBV5-1	CASQGQNYEQYF	TGCGCCAGCCAGGGACAGAACTACGAGCAGTACTTC
once	TRBD1	TRBJ2-7	TRBV3-1	CASSQQQGLTFSYGQYF	TGTGCCAGCAGCCAACAACAGGGGTTGACGTTCTCCTACGGGCAGTACTTC
few	-	TRBJ1-6	TRBV28	CASSLNGGLDSPLHF	TGTGCCAGCAGTTTGAATGGGGGGCTGGATTCACCCCTCCACTTT
-	TRBD1	TRBJ1-1	TRBV27	CASSYLWTGKRGTEAFF	TGTGCCAGCAGTTACTTATGGACAGGGAAGAGGGGCACTGAAGCTTTCTTT
few	-	TRBJ2-1	TRBV20-1	CSARDTSRDEQFF	TGCAGTGCTAGAGATACTAGTAGGGATGAGCAGTTCTTC
few	-	TRBJ2-7	TRBV18	CASSPSGVPTYEQYF	TGTGCCAGCTCACCATCAGGGGTCCCTACCTACGAGCAGTACTTC
-	-	TRBJ2-5	TRBV19	CASSMQPLETQYF	TGTGCCAGTAGTATGCAGCCGTTGGAGACCCAGTACTTC
many	-	TRBJ1-5	TRBV12-3/TRBV12-4	CASSFSDSAQHF	TGTGCCAGCAGTTTCTCGGACTCGGCCCAGCATTTT
few	TRBD1	TRBJ1-5	TRBV20-1	CSARDPTGREPQHF	TGCAGTGCTAGAGACCCGACAGGGAGGGAGCCCCAGCATTTT
few	-	TRBJ2-2	TRBV6-4	CASSTGLNTGELFF	TGTGCCAGCAGCACCGGGCTAAACACCGGGGAGCTGTTTTTT
-	TRBD1	TRBJ2-5	TRBV19	CASSDWDRAQETQYF	TGTGCCAGTAGCGATTGGGACAGGGCCCAAGAGACCCAGTACTTC
many	TRBD2	TRBJ2-3	TRBV20-1	CSAEIGGTGTDTQYF	TGCAGTGCTGAGATCGGGGGGACGGGCACAGATACGCAGTATTTT
few	-	TRBJ1-2	TRBV6-2/TRBV6-3	CASSRLWDLKLTIGYTF	TGTGCCAGCAGCCGACTCTGGGACCTAAAACTAACTATTGGCTACACCTTC
few	-	TRBJ2-3	TRBV29-1	CSVVDPGRRTDTQYF	TGCAGCGTTGTGGACCCGGGACGGCGCACAGATACGCAGTATTTT
-	TRBD2	TRBJ2-7	TRBV27	CASSHPGGRSYEQYF	TGTGCCAGCAGTCACCCGGGGGGAAGATCCTACGAGCAGTACTTC
few	TRBD2	TRBJ2-1	TRBV9	CASSATIAGGPYNEQFF	TGTGCCAGCAGCGCTACGATAGCGGGAGGGCCCTACAATGAGCAGTTCTTC